Listed below are T cell receptor beta chains from one sample, sequenced in a study of CD8 T cells in Susac syndrome. TCRdb ran MiXCR on the immunoSEQ multiplex PCR reads and lists one entry per CDR3 protein. The table has fewer than 150,000 distinct CDR3 sequences, roughly 89% seen once. The material sequenced was CD8+ T cells from PBMCs. These receptors came from a human donor with multiple sclerosis. The CDR3 runs from the conserved cysteine through the conserved F or W.

v_call: TRBV7-9; cdr3_aa: CASSTWTSGRMRQETQYF
v_call: TRBV29-1; cdr3_aa: CSVFADTQYF
v_call: TRBV7-6; cdr3_aa: CASSSGLVAQYF
v_call: TRBV5-1; cdr3_aa: CASSLASGSFDEQYF
v_call: TRBV7-9; cdr3_aa: CASSSNFLGPQYNEQFF
v_call: TRBV6-5; cdr3_aa: CASSYGITAEAFF
v_call: TRBV3-1; cdr3_aa: CASSQGSGSTDTQYF
v_call: TRBV4-1; cdr3_aa: CASSQSVWGTEAFF
v_call: TRBV27; cdr3_aa: CASSLNGGTDTQYF
v_call: TRBV15; cdr3_aa: CATSTYRDRANEQFF
v_call: TRBV27; cdr3_aa: CASSLSSAPSTDTQYF
v_call: TRBV7-2; cdr3_aa: CASSPDGIATNEKLFF
v_call: TRBV24-1; cdr3_aa: CATRSSGTGELFF